These 20 T cell receptor beta chains were sequenced from one sample in a study of T cell responses to AZD1222 COVID-19 vaccine. Clones were sequenced by immunoSEQ multiplex PCR, and TCRdb holds only the in-frame ones, with some missing. The sample lists 120,000 to 150,000 clones; 90% were seen once. Source: peripheral blood, taken on day 0 of AZD1222 vaccination. These receptors were obtained from an adult in good health.

This clone was picked up a small number of times. The gene calls are TRBV7-2 and TRBJ2-1; no firm D call. The CDR3 spans 13 residues. Trimming left V 1 base short and J 5 bases short, with 6 bases between. Germline loops: CDR1 SGHTA, CDR2 FQGNSA. The CDR3 is CASSLGLDNEQFF. The CDR3 nucleotides are TGTGCCAGCAGCTTAGGCCTCGACAATGAGCAGTTCTTC. The full variable domain, its missing parts supplied by reference TRBV7-2 and TRBJ2-1, is GAGVSQSPSNKVTEKGKDVELRCDPISGHTALYWYRQSLGQGLEFLIYFQGNSAPDKSGLPSDRFSAERTGGSVSTLTIQRTQQEDSAVYLCASSLGLDNEQFFGPGTRLTVL.

The chain employs TRBV19 and TRBJ2-3, with D uncertain. V lost 1 base, J lost 2 bases, and 7 bases lay in between. This CDR3 is 14 amino acids long. Looked up from germline, CDR1 is LNHDA and CDR2 is SQIVND (reference sequence). CDR3 loop: CASSIAGLTDTQYF. The CDR3 region has the DNA TGTGCCAGTAGTATAGCGGGCCTCACAGATACGCAGTATTTT.

J is TRBJ1-5 and V is TRBV6-6; TRBD1 might be the D (6 bases). The CDR3 runs to 16 residues. V dropped 0 bases and J dropped 6 bases, with 15 bases sitting between them. Germline CDR1 MNHNY, CDR2 SVGAGI (reference sequence). The CDR3 protein is CASSYSLNRESQPQHF. For the CDR3, the DNA is TGTGCCAGCAGTTACTCGCTCAACAGGGAGAGTCAGCCCCAGCATTTT.

This rearrangement joins TRBV18 to TRBJ1-1, with a tentative D call TRBD1 (6 bases). The CDR3 is 18 residues long. Trimming took off 1 base at V and 0 bases at J, with 18 bases between the two ends. CDR1 KGHSH and CDR2 LQKENI come from the germline V gene. The DNA of the CDR3 is TGTGCCAGCTCACCACGAGGGGGTGAAGGGGGTATGAACACTGAAGCTTTCTTT. Its translation is CASSPRGGEGGMNTEAFF.

CDR3 loop: CASRGDGYEQYF. CDR3 in DNA: TGTGCCAGCAGAGGGGACGGCTACGAGCAGTACTTC. V gene TRBV6-5 combines with J gene TRBJ2-7, with D possibly being TRBD1 or TRBD2 (5 bases each). This CDR3 region has 12 residues. Germline CDR1 is MNHEY and CDR2 is SVGAGI. V dropped 6 bases and J dropped 3 bases, with 9 bases sitting between them.

The V gene is TRBV5-1, the J gene TRBJ1-1; TRBD1 might be the D (5 bases). The CDR3 is 13 residues long. V shed 4 bases and J shed 8 bases, with 15 bases lying between them. Germline CDR1 reads SGHRS; CDR2 reads YFSETQ. The CDR3 coding sequence is TGCGCCAGCAGCCAGGCCGTCGCAGGGGAAGCTTTCTTT. It codes for CASSQAVAGEAFF.

This clone came up once. This sequence joins TRBV7-8 and TRBJ2-1; perhaps TRBD1 as D (5 bases). The CDR3 loop spans 12 amino acids. Trimming stripped 6 bases from V and 6 bases from J, with 9 bases between. Per germline, CDR1 SGHVS and CDR2 FQNEAQ. The CDR3 bases are TGTGCCAGCAGGGGGCAGGCCAATGAGCAGTTCTTC. Translating it yields CASRGQANEQFF. Complete variable domain (other parts from reference TRBV7-8 and TRBJ2-1): GAGVSQSPRYKVAKRGQDVALRCDPISGHVSLFWYQQALGQGPEFLTYFQNEAQLDKSGLPSDRFFAERPEGSVSTLKIQRTQQEDSAVYLCASRGQANEQFFGPGTRLTVL.

CDR3 bases: TGTGCCAGCAGTTTGCCCTATCCAGCCTATAATGAAAAACTGTTTTTT. It translates to CASSLPYPAYNEKLFF. The chain is built from TRBV6-6 and TRBJ1-4, with no clear D. Germline assignment: CDR1 MNHNY and CDR2 SVGAGI (reference sequence). Trimming left V 4 bases short and J 4 bases short, with 16 bases between. The CDR3 is 16 amino acids.

This CDR3 reads CAWRAPGTGSDSPLHF. The CDR3 DNA reads TGTGCCTGGAGAGCCCCTGGGACAGGGTCGGATTCACCCCTCCACTTT. The rearrangement uses TRBV30 and TRBJ1-6; TRBD1 aligns across 9 bases. The CDR3 consists of 16 residues. Germline lookup yields CDR1 GTSNPN and CDR2 SVGIG (reference sequence). V trimming: 3 bases; J trimming: 8 bases; junction bases outside the gene matches: 11.

The chain couples TRBV19 to TRBJ1-1; D is ambiguous. V lost 6 bases and J lost 0, with 5 bases in between. Germline-derived CDR1 and CDR2 are LNHDA and SQIVND (reference sequence). The CDR3 runs 12 residues. DNA of the CDR3: TGTGCCAGTAGAGACATGAACACTGAAGCTTTCTTT. This encodes CASRDMNTEAFF.

This clone was seen a few times. Germline is not matched at one junction end, which may reflect a read error. V usage is TRBV6-1 and J usage is TRBJ2-1; D possibly corresponds to TRBD1 (5 bases). This CDR3 has 11 amino acids. Germline-derived CDR1 and CDR2 are MNHNS and SASEGT. CDR3 protein: CASSEGVKQFF. CDR3 coding DNA: TGTGCCAGCAGCGAAGGGGTGAAGCAGTTCTTC.

This chain joins TRBV6-5 and TRBJ1-5; D unclear. V was shortened by 5 bases and J by 7 bases, with 12 bases between the two germline ends. The CDR3 sequence is 13 residues long. Germline V CDR1 and CDR2: MNHEY, SVGAGI. CDR3 DNA: TGTGCCAGCAGTCCAACTTATGGACAGCCCCAGCATTTT. As protein: CASSPTYGQPQHF.

V and J are TRBV7-2 and TRBJ2-5, with 8 bases lining up with TRBD2. This CDR3 contains 13 residues. Trimming cost V 2 bases and J 5 bases; bases outside gene matches: 1. Germline V gene sequence: CDR1 SGHTA, CDR2 FQGNSA. The CDR3, as DNA: TGTGCCAGCAGCTTAATAGCGGGGGAGACCCAGTACTTC. Translation gives CASSLIAGETQYF.

The chain combines TRBV19 with TRBJ1-2; D is undetermined. Germline V gives CDR1 LNHDA, CDR2 SQIVND (reference sequence). The CDR3 is 14 residues long. Between the trimmed V and J ends, which lost 7 bases and 4 bases, there was a span of 16 bases. The CDR3 sequence is CASTTNTVGYGYTF. Written as DNA, the CDR3 is TGTGCCAGTACCACAAATACGGTCGGCTATGGCTACACCTTC. Filled out from reference TRBV19 and TRBJ1-2, the complete variable domain reads DGGITQSPKYLFRKEGQNVTLSCEQNLNHDAMYWYRQDPGQGLRLIYYSQIVNDFQKGDIAEGYSVSREKKESFPLTVTSAQKNPTAFYLCASTTNTVGYGYTFGSGTRLTVV.

A remark on this clone: This CDR3 is also generated by other DNA sequences in the sample. This sequence joins TRBV7-2 and TRBJ1-3; D is unresolved. The V gene's germline CDR1 is SGHTA and CDR2 FQGNSA. The CDR3 has 13 residues. Trimming left V 4 bases short and J 0 bases short, with 4 bases between. The CDR3 DNA reads as TGTGCCAGCAGCTCACTCTCTGGAAACACCATATATTTT. It is translated as CASSSLSGNTIYF.

In this sample, this clone turned up once. The gene calls are TRBV6-5 and TRBJ2-7, with 7 bases fitting TRBD1. CDR1 is MNHEY and CDR2 is SVGAGI in the germline V gene. This CDR3 has 12 residues. With V trimmed by 5 bases and J by 3 bases, 1 base remained unmatched. Here the CDR3 reads CASSRQGYEQYF. DNA of the CDR3: TGTGCCAGCAGTCGACAGGGCTACGAGCAGTACTTC.

The chain carries TRBV4-3 and TRBJ2-1; 7 nucleotides match TRBD2. The CDR3 length is 16 residues. The germline CDR1 and CDR2 sequences are LGHNA and YSLEER. Trimming at V came to 4 bases and at J to 7 bases, leaving 13 bases not matched to a gene. CDR3: CASSLLVGGSLNEQFF. The DNA of the CDR3 is TGCGCCAGCAGCCTCCTCGTGGGCGGGAGTTTGAATGAGCAGTTCTTC.

The genes are TRBV11-3 and TRBJ2-5; D is uncertain. CDR3 length: 11 residues. CDR1 SGHNT and CDR2 YENEEA come from the germline V gene. V was trimmed by 5 bases and J by 5 bases, leaving 6 bases between them. The CDR3 reads CASSRLETQYF. For the CDR3, the DNA is TGTGCCAGCAGCCGCCTGGAGACCCAGTACTTC.

This clone is a singleton in its sample. The rearrangement links TRBV11-2 to TRBJ1-1, with D perhaps TRBD1 (5 bases). From germline, CDR1 is SGHAT and CDR2 FQNNGV. Deletions cut 5 bases from V and 3 bases from J, with 19 bases between. This CDR3 is built from 16 residues. The DNA of the CDR3 is TGTGCCAGCAGCCGGGGGTGGCGGGGAAGGGACACTGAAGCTTTCTTT. The encoded protein is CASSRGWRGRDTEAFF.

The genes are TRBV3-1 (or the pseudogene TRBV3-2) and TRBJ1-2, with 7 bases matching TRBD1. The V gene's germline CDR1 is LGHDT and CDR2 YNNKEL (reference sequence). The CDR3 extends over 15 amino acids. The J segment lost 8 bases and the V segment lost 0 bases, leaving 9 bases of the junction unmatched. The CDR3 region is CASSQDGRRGRGYTF. DNA of the CDR3: TGTGCCAGCAGCCAAGATGGTCGGAGGGGGCGCGGCTACACCTTC.